This section outlines one TCR beta chain sequence together with its context. The sample is drawn from a study of blood T cell repertoires in COVID-19. Study-level background: Sources were T cells, B-cell-depleted T cells, or PBMCs; the material itself was cDNA or gDNA.

Trimming took 1 base from V and 2 from J, leaving 9 bases between them. Germline CDR1 and CDR2: SGHTS and YDEGEE. The CDR3 consists of 14 residues. The data were produced by immunoSEQ multiplex PCR, yet TCRdb's version contains in-frame clones alone and is incomplete. This sample has 210,000 or so clones, with roughly nine tenths found just once. The chain joins TRBV5-8 to TRBJ1-1; D perhaps matches TRBD1 (6 bases). Sequenced sample: PBMCs or T cells enriched from blood (not recorded which). The origin of this receptor is a woman aged 45-65 years in a cohort exposed to, infected with or recovered from COVID-19 (not recorded which). CDR3 loop: CASSLNRENTEAFF. The DNA of the CDR3 is TGTGCCAGCAGCTTGAACAGGGAAAACACTGAAGCTTTCTTT.